The 30 T cell receptor beta chains presented below share a single source sample, sequenced in a study of cytomegalovirus exposure and HLA in healthy donors. Amplification used 60 Vbeta primers and 13 Jbeta primers. The repertoire was sequenced with immunoSEQ multiplex PCR; TCRdb's copy has only in-frame clones and lacks some. Of about 170,000 clones in the sample, 60% to 80% were seen once. The source material was PBMCs. All receptors come from a woman between 50 and 59 years old in good health and CMV-seropositive.

The count of this clone is one. The chain is built from TRBV15 and TRBJ2-1; 9 bases align to TRBD1. V lost 1 base to trimming and J lost 3 bases; unmatched junction nucleotides: 4. Germline-derived CDR1 and CDR2 are LNHNV and YYDKDF (reference sequence). CDR3 size: 16 residues. The CDR3 loop is CATSRVRGQGYNEQFF. For the CDR3, the DNA is TGTGCCACCAGCAGAGTACGGGGACAGGGCTACAATGAGCAGTTCTTC.

This chain's CDR3 is CASSQASTIQYF. The CDR3 region has the DNA TGTGCCAGCAGCCAGGCGTCGACGATTCAGTACTTC. The V call is TRBV11-1, the J call TRBJ2-4; D gene ambiguous. The V and J ends lost 5 bases and 10 bases respectively, with 12 bases between them. The CDR3 sequence is 12 residues long. CDR1 is SGHAT, CDR2 FQDESV, per germline (reference sequence).

This clone appeared a few times. This chain connects TRBV12-5 to TRBJ1-2; 12 bases fit TRBD1. Germline V gene sequence: CDR1 LGHNT, CDR2 FRNRAP. V shed 0 bases and J 0 bases; nucleotides not matched to a gene: 11. The CDR3 runs to 20 residues. Here the CDR3 DNA reads TGTGCTAGTGGTTTGGTACTAGGGACAGGGGGCTATCAAGCTAACTATGGCTACACCTTC. The encoded protein is CASGLVLGTGGYQANYGYTF.

This chain uses TRBV6-5 with TRBJ1-2; D remains unclear. Germline assignment: CDR1 MNHEY and CDR2 SVGAGI. Trimming shortened V by 7 bases and J by 7 bases, and 13 bases separated the two germline ends. The CDR3 contains 12 residues. CDR3 nucleotides: TGTGCCAGCACTAGGGAGGGAGGTGGCTACACCTTC. Its protein product is CASTREGGGYTF.

The chain couples TRBV19 to TRBJ2-7; 8 bases are shared with TRBD1. Per germline, CDR1 LNHDA and CDR2 SQIVND (reference sequence). The length of the CDR3 is 14 residues. With V trimmed by 5 bases and J by 9 bases, 12 bases remained unmatched. The CDR3 DNA reads as TGTGCCAGTAGTCCCCGGGACAGGCTTGGTGGGCAGTACTTC. Protein: CASSPRDRLGGQYF.

Details on this clone: At one of its ends the junction is not consistent with the germline gene, which may arise from a read error. The V gene is TRBV7-9, the J gene TRBJ1-6; TRBD1 matches at 10 bases. Germline V gives CDR1 SEHNR, CDR2 FQNEAQ (reference sequence). The CDR3 length is 17 residues. DNA for the CDR3: TGTTCCAGCAGCTACGGGACAGGGGCCCGAGGGGGATCACCCCTCCACTTT. Translating it yields CSSSYGTGARGGSPLHF. Filled out from reference TRBV7-9 and TRBJ1-6, the complete variable domain reads DTGVSQNPRHKITKRGQNVTFRCDPISEHNRLYWYRQTLGQGPEFLTYFQNEAQLEKSRLLSDRFSAERPKGSFSTLEIQRTEQGDSAMYLCSSSYGTGARGGSPLHFGNGTRLTVT.

The J gene is TRBJ2-7, the V gene TRBV21-1; the table's D call, TRBD1, was not checked against the DNA. TRBV21-1 is listed as a pseudogene. The CDR3 has 16 amino acids. CDR3 DNA sequence: TGTGCCAGCAGCAAAGAAAGGACAGGGCACTCCTACGAGCAGTACTTC. Its translation is CASSKERTGHSYEQYF.

This clone was observed a handful of times. This chain links TRBV9 with TRBJ2-5; 11 bases fit TRBD2. From germline, CDR1 is SGDLS and CDR2 YYNGEE. The CDR3 is 16 amino acids. The trim removed 1 base at V and 3 bases at J, leaving 5 bases unmatched. CDR3 bases: TGTGCCAGCAGCGTACGACCTAGCGGGGGGAAAGAGACCCAGTACTTC. Residues: CASSVRPSGGKETQYF.

CDR3 coding DNA: TGTGCCAGCAGCTTGGATCCTAGCGTGGGTCTCGGGGAGCTGTTTTTT. This codes for CASSLDPSVGLGELFF. The rearrangement links TRBV5-6 to TRBJ2-2; D may be TRBD2 (6 bases). This CDR3 is 16 amino acids long. Between the trimmed V and J ends, which lost 0 bases and 7 bases, there was a span of 16 bases. The V gene's germline CDR1 is SGHDT and CDR2 YYEEEE.

On this clone itself: A read error may account for a junction end that differs from germline. This rearrangement joins TRBV4-1 to TRBJ1-5; 7 bases align to TRBD1. There are 13 residues in the CDR3. Germline V lookup: CDR1 MGHRA, CDR2 YSYEKL. Written as DNA, the CDR3 is TGCGCCAGCACCCAAGGGGGCGGTCAGCCCCAGCATTTT. Translating it yields CASTQGGGQPQHF.

The chain carries TRBV13 and TRBJ1-4; D gene ambiguous. This CDR3 has 16 amino acids. V lost 2 bases, J lost 0 bases, and 10 bases lay in between. Looked up from germline, CDR1 is PRHDT and CDR2 is FYEKMQ (reference sequence). For the CDR3, the DNA is TGTGCCAGCAGCTTATGTGGTGGAGCAACTAATGAAAAACTGTTTTTT. Translation: CASSLCGGATNEKLFF.

The chain combines TRBV7-8 with TRBJ2-7, with a possible D match to TRBD1 (7 bases). The ends were cut back, 2 bases at V and 7 bases at J, with 15 bases in the middle. CDR1 and CDR2 from the germline V gene are SGHVS and FQNEAQ. This CDR3 is built from 14 residues. CDR3 coding DNA: TGTGCCAGCAGCTTAAGCAGGGGGGTGGGGGAGCAGTACTTC. The encoded protein is CASSLSRGVGEQYF.

In this sample, this clone turned up once. The J gene is TRBJ2-1, the V gene TRBV6-1; D is perhaps TRBD1 (6 bases). Trimming took off 2 bases at V and 15 bases at J, with 20 bases between the two ends. The germline CDR1 and CDR2 sequences are MNHNS and SASEGT. This CDR3 comprises 14 residues. CDR3 protein: CASSETGLVGSRFF. CDR3 sequence (DNA): TGTGCCAGCAGTGAAACAGGGCTAGTGGGGTCAAGGTTCTTC.

This chain joins TRBV7-8 and TRBJ2-5; D ambiguous. The J call may be in error: the DNA end matches TRBJ2-7 better. Germline CDR1 reads SGHVS; CDR2 reads FQNEAQ. The CDR3 loop spans 16 amino acids. DNA for the CDR3: TGTGCCAGCAGCTTAGCAGGCGGCTTTCTCTCCTACGAGCAGTACTTC. Its translation is CASSLAGGFLSYEQYF.

The DNA of the CDR3 is TGTGCCACTTCGGAGACAGGGACAGATACGCAGTATTTT. Amino acids: CATSETGTDTQYF. The chain uses TRBV11-3 and TRBJ2-3, with 7 bases lining up with TRBD1. CDR1 and CDR2 (germline): SGHNT, YENEEA. CDR3 size: 13 residues. The V segment lost 10 bases and the J segment 3 bases; nucleotides outside the gene matches: 7.

V is TRBV29-1 and J is TRBJ1-1, with D possibly TRBD1 on 5 matching bases. Looked up from germline, CDR1 is SQVTM and CDR2 is ANQGSEA. The CDR3 extends over 11 amino acids. Trimming pared 3 bases from V and 7 bases from J, leaving 9 bases between. CDR3 coding DNA: TGCAGCGTTGAGGGGACTTTTGAAGCTTTCTTT. Translated, it gives CSVEGTFEAFF.

This sequence joins TRBV5-5 and TRBJ1-2; D gene ambiguous. V was cut by 0 bases and J by 4 bases, with 13 bases left in between. Germline lookup yields CDR1 SGHKS and CDR2 YYEKEE (reference sequence). This CDR3 has 15 amino acids. The CDR3 DNA follows: TGTGCCAGCAGCTTGGGGAGCTTGGAGGGCTATGGCTACACCTTC. This gives the protein CASSLGSLEGYGYTF.

The rearrangement uses TRBV19 and TRBJ2-7; 12 bases are a match to TRBD1. CDR1 LNHDA and CDR2 SQIVND come from the germline V gene (reference sequence). V lost 1 base to trimming and J lost 5 bases; unmatched junction nucleotides: 9. CDR3 length: 17 amino acids. The DNA for the CDR3 is TGTGCCAGTAGTATAGTTTCCTTCGGGACAGGGGGCAACGAGCAGTACTTC. Its protein product is CASSIVSFGTGGNEQYF.

V and J are TRBV29-1 and TRBJ1-1, with a possible D match to TRBD1 (6 bases). The CDR3 is made up of 13 amino acids. The V gene lost 4 bases and the J gene lost 5 bases, with 14 bases spanning the gap. The V gene's germline CDR1 is SQVTM and CDR2 ANQGSEA. As DNA, the CDR3 is TGCAGCGTTGCCTCGGGGCAGGGGACTGAAGCTTTCTTT. The encoded protein is CSVASGQGTEAFF. Combining the CDR3 with reference TRBV29-1 and TRBJ1-1 gives the whole variable domain SAVISQKPSRDICQRGTSLTIQCQVDSQVTMMFWYRQQPGQSLTLIATANQGSEATYESGFVIDKFPISRPNLTFSTLTVSNMSPEDSSIYLCSVASGQGTEAFFGQGTRLTVV.

The J gene is TRBJ1-3, the V gene TRBV11-2; D gene uncertain. V gave up 6 bases and J gave up 0 bases, with 9 bases separating them. Germline lookup yields CDR1 SGHAT and CDR2 FQNNGV. CDR3 length equals 14 residues. The CDR3 DNA sequence: TGTGCCAGCAGTCCGACTGGCTCTGGAAACACCATATATTTT. It is translated as CASSPTGSGNTIYF.

CDR3 amino acids: CASRSVHRGNYNEQFF. The CDR3 DNA is TGCGCCAGCAGATCGGTTCACAGGGGCAACTACAATGAGCAGTTCTTC. The chain links TRBV5-1 to TRBJ2-1; 7 bases agree with TRBD1. The CDR3 contains 16 residues. CDR1 and CDR2 (germline): SGHRS, YFSETQ. V dropped 5 bases and J dropped 3; count of bases not matched to a gene: 11.

This chain links TRBV30 with TRBJ1-1; 8 bases are shared with TRBD1. The CDR3 covers 14 residues. Unmatched junction bases numbered 4, after V lost 1 base and J lost 3 bases. CDR1 and CDR2 from the germline V gene are GTSNPN and SVGIG (reference sequence). CDR3 sequence (DNA): TGTGCCTGGAGTGGGACAGGGTGGGACACTGAAGCTTTCTTT. Amino acids: CAWSGTGWDTEAFF.

The J gene is TRBJ1-6, the V gene TRBV2; D unresolved. The germline V and J ends were trimmed by 6 bases and 8 bases, with 5 bases remaining between them. This CDR3 comprises 11 residues. Germline CDR1 and CDR2: SNHLY and FYNNEI. CDR3 amino acids: CASRADSPLHF. The CDR3 region has the DNA TGTGCCAGCAGGGCCGATTCACCCCTCCACTTT.

The chain couples TRBV6-5 to TRBJ1-5; D is perhaps TRBD1 (6 bases). The V and J ends lost 6 bases and 7 bases respectively, with 13 bases between them. Germline CDR1 reads MNHEY; CDR2 reads SVGAGI. There are 13 residues in the CDR3. CDR3 residues: CASSHRVGQPQHF. In DNA form, the CDR3 reads TGTGCCAGCAGCCACAGGGTTGGGCAGCCCCAGCATTTT.

This sequence joins TRBV6-1 and TRBJ1-5, with D possibly being TRBD1 (5 bases). Between the trimmed V and J ends, which lost 0 bases and 10 bases, there was a span of 13 bases. Germline V lookup: CDR1 MNHNS, CDR2 SASEGT. This CDR3 has 14 residues. CDR3 bases: TGTGCCAGCAGTGAAGCATACAGGCGCACCCCCCAGCATTTT. Encoded protein: CASSEAYRRTPQHF.

V usage is TRBV18 and J usage is TRBJ1-5; a weak D match, TRBD1 (6 bases). Germline CDR1 KGHSH, CDR2 LQKENI. Trimming stripped 3 bases from V and 0 bases from J, with 12 bases between. This CDR3 spans 16 amino acids. CDR3 DNA sequence: TGTGCCAGCTCACCTATGGGGGCCCTTAGCAATCAGCCCCAGCATTTT. This sequence encodes CASSPMGALSNQPQHF.

The chain links TRBV29-1 to TRBJ2-5, with 10 bases fitting TRBD2. The CDR3 is 17 amino acids. Trimming removed 2 bases from V and 4 bases from J; junction bases left unmatched: 13. CDR1 is SQVTM and CDR2 is ANQGSEA in the germline V gene. In nucleotides, the CDR3 is TGCAGCGTTGAAATAGCGGGGGGCCCCCATCCCTCAGAGACCCAGTACTTC. Its translation is CSVEIAGGPHPSETQYF.

This chain links TRBV7-3 with TRBJ2-2, with 9 nucleotides matching TRBD1. This CDR3 contains 15 residues. Trimming cost V 5 bases and J 2 bases; bases outside gene matches: 3. Germline-derived CDR1 and CDR2 are SGHTA and FQGTGA. Here the CDR3 reads CASSRDRVNTGELFF. CDR3 nucleotides: TGTGCCAGCAGCCGGGACAGGGTCAACACCGGGGAGCTGTTTTTT. The whole variable domain, filled in from reference TRBV7-3 and TRBJ2-2, reads GAGVSQTPSNKVTEKGKYVELRCDPISGHTALYWYRQSLGQGPEFLIYFQGTGAADDSGLPNDRFFAVRPEGSVSTLKIQRTERGDSAVYLCASSRDRVNTGELFFGEGSRLTVL.

The V and J genes are TRBV15 and TRBJ1-1; D unresolved. The CDR3 sequence is 15 residues long. Germline V gene lookup returns CDR1 LNHNV and CDR2 YYDKDF (reference sequence). Trimming stripped 1 base from V and 0 bases from J, with 9 bases between. The CDR3 here is CATSRGEHMNTEAFF. For the CDR3, the DNA is TGTGCCACCAGCAGAGGGGAGCACATGAACACTGAAGCTTTCTTT.

There are a few counts of this clone. The V call is TRBV5-4, the J call TRBJ2-5, with D perhaps matching TRBD1 (6 bases). Germline V gives CDR1 SGHNT, CDR2 YYREEE (reference sequence). V gave up 4 bases and J gave up 4 bases, with 11 bases separating them. This CDR3 is 13 amino acids long. CDR3 in DNA: TGTGCCAGCAGCCCCAGGGGAAGAGAGACCCAGTACTTC. This codes for CASSPRGRETQYF.